The rows below give T cell receptor beta chains drawn from one sample of a study of blood T cell repertoires in COVID-19. Clones were read by immunoSEQ multiplex PCR, and TCRdb kept only the in-frame ones, dropping some. The repertoire consists of around 430,000 clones, with about 87% occurring once and the leading ten covering approximately 12%. The sample was peripheral blood. All receptors come from a woman aged 45-59 years with COVID-19, enrolled during active disease. The CDR3 runs from the conserved cysteine through the conserved F or W. D genes are given only for firm matches. Size is omitted from some rows. Given values are once, few, many or a class for expanded clones.

TRBJ2-7 | NA | NA | TRBV6-6 | TGTGCCAGTTGGGGGACATCTCTGTACGAGCAGTACTTC | CASWGTSLYEQYF
TRBJ2-1 | NA | NA | TRBV7-9 | TGTGCCAGCAGCTTAGCCAGGGGATATAACAATGAGCAGTTCTTC | CASSLARGYNNEQFF
TRBJ1-1 | NA | once | TRBV19 | TGTGCCAGTAGTATACAGGTAAACACTGAAGCTTTCTTT | CASSIQVNTEAFF
TRBJ2-7 | TRBD1 | NA | TRBV27 | TGTGCCAGCAGTCCCCGGACAGGTACCTACGAGCAGTACTTC | CASSPRTGTYEQYF
TRBJ1-5 | NA | few | TRBV11-2 | TGTGCCAGCAGCTTAAACGGGGATCAGCCCCAGCATTTT | CASSLNGDQPQHF
TRBJ2-1 | TRBD1 | NA | TRBV5-4 | TGTGCCAGCAGCGGGTCACCGGGACAGGGGGTAAATGAGCAGTTCTTC | CASSGSPGQGVNEQFF
TRBJ1-2 | NA | NA | TRBV6-2/TRBV6-3 | TGTGCCAGCAGTTACAATAGGGAGCGGGGCTACACCTTC | CASSYNRERGYTF
TRBJ2-7 | NA | NA | TRBV7-2 | TGTGCCAGCAGCTTAGCGGGGGGTACCTACGAGCAGTACTTC | CASSLAGGTYEQYF
TRBJ2-1 | NA | NA | TRBV7-8 | TGTGCCAGCAGCTCTTCTCGCGGGGCCTACAATGAGCAGTTCTTC | CASSSSRGAYNEQFF
TRBJ2-1 | TRBD1 | NA | TRBV27 | TGTGCCAGCAGTCCGACAGGGGCGAATGAGCAGTTCTTC | CASSPTGANEQFF
TRBJ2-5 | TRBD2 | NA | TRBV6-1 | TGTGCCAGCAGTGACTTGCGGGGGGGCCATAAAGAGACCCAGTACTTC | CASSDLRGGHKETQYF
TRBJ1-1 | NA | NA | TRBV12-5 | TGTGCTAGTGGTTTGGTAAAGGGGGGGATGGACACTGAAGCTTTCTTT | CASGLVKGGMDTEAFF
TRBJ1-5 | NA | NA | TRBV27 | TGTGCCAGCAGTTTATACAGGGACCAGCCCCAGCATTTT | CASSLYRDQPQHF
TRBJ2-6 | NA | NA | TRBV11-2 | TGTGCCAGCAGCTTGCGGGGCCTCGGGGCCAACGTCCTGACTTTC | CASSLRGLGANVLTF
TRBJ1-2 | TRBD1 | NA | TRBV7-8 | TGTGCCAGCAGCTTAGTCTCCGGGACAGGGAGTAATGGCTACACCTTC | CASSLVSGTGSNGYTF
TRBJ1-2 | TRBD1 | NA | TRBV6-5 | TGTGCCAGCAGTTACTCGGGACAGGACTATGGCTACACCTTC | CASSYSGQDYGYTF
TRBJ1-6 | TRBD1 | once | TRBV5-8 | TGTGCCAGCAGCTACACGGACAGGGGGAATTCACCCCTCCACTTT | CASSYTDRGNSPLHF
TRBJ2-2 | TRBD2 | few | TRBV5-1 | TGCGCCAGCAGCTTGGCCGCGAATAGCGGGGGAGGCGGGGAGCTGTTTTTT | CASSLAANSGGGGELFF
TRBJ2-1 | NA | NA | TRBV7-9 | TGTGCCAGCAGCCCGCGGGGGCATGAGCAGTTCTTC | CASSPRGHEQFF
TRBJ1-1 | NA | NA | TRBV27 | TGTGCCAGCAGTTTTGCGGGGAGGGGGACTGAAGCTTTCTTT | CASSFAGRGTEAFF
TRBJ1-1 | NA | NA | TRBV6-5 | TGTGCCAGCAGTCACAGGGAGTTCGGCACTGAAGCTTTCTTT | CASSHREFGTEAFF
TRBJ2-1 | TRBD1 | NA | TRBV12-5 | TGTGCTAGTGGTTTAGGGACAGATTCATATGAGCAGTTCTTC | CASGLGTDSYEQFF
TRBJ2-3 | TRBD2 | NA | TRBV3-1/TRBV3-2 | TGTGCCAGCAGCCAAAGTTTCGCCGGGGGGGATACGCAGTATTTT | CASSQSFAGGDTQYF
TRBJ1-6 | NA | NA | TRBV6-1 | TGTGCCAGCAGTGAAAGTGAGTTTTTCTATAATTCACCCCTCCACTTT | CASSESEFFYNSPLHF
TRBJ1-4 | TRBD1 | NA | TRBV11-2 | TGTGCCAGCACCGATCTAGGGGGCGAAAAACTGTTTTTT | CASTDLGGEKLFF
TRBJ1-1 | NA | NA | TRBV6-5 | TGTGCCAGCAGTTACTCAGGGGCCGCGAACACTGAAGCTTTCTTT | CASSYSGAANTEAFF
TRBJ1-1 | NA | NA | TRBV19 | TGTGCCAGTAGTGTGGGGCTTAGGACTGAAGCTTTCTTT | CASSVGLRTEAFF
TRBJ1-1 | NA | NA | TRBV24-1 | TGTGCCACCTTCGGGGGACTGTGGAACACTGAAGCTTTCTTT | CATFGGLWNTEAFF
TRBJ1-1 | NA | NA | TRBV30 | TGTGCCTGGAGTGTATCAAATCGGGCAGGAGGGAACACTGAAGCTTTCTTT | CAWSVSNRAGGNTEAFF
TRBJ2-1 | TRBD2 | NA | TRBV30 | TGTGCCTGGAGTGTACGGGAGGGTGAGCAGTTCTTC | CAWSVREGEQFF
TRBJ1-3 | NA | once | TRBV5-1 | TGCGCCAGCAGCCCCGACGGGGGAAACACCATATATTTT | CASSPDGGNTIYF